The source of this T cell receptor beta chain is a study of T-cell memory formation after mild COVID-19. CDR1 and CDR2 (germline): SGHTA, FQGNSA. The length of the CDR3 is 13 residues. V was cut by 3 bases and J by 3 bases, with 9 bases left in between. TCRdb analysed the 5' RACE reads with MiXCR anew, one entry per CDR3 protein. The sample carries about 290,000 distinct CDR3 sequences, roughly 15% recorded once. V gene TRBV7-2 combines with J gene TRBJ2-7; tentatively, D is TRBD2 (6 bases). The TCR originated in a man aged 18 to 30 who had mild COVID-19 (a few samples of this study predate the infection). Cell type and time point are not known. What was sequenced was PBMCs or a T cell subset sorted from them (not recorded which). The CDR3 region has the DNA TGTGCCAGCAGCTTCCGGGGGATCTACGAGCAGTACTTC. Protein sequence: CASSFRGIYEQYF.